This passage covers 19 T cell receptor beta chains from one sample sequenced in a study of early T cells in non-severe SARS-CoV-2 infection. Via MiXCR, TCRdb re-called the 5' RACE reads, giving one row per CDR3 protein. The table has about 60,000 distinct CDR3 sequences, roughly 18% seen once; the top ten hold about 8.8%. The specimen comprised whole blood, sampled at baseline. The receptor set was obtained from an adult who was a healthcare worker with PCR-confirmed SARS-CoV-2 infection or an uninfected control (not recorded which).

This clonotype was found a few times. The rearrangement joins TRBV20-1 to TRBJ1-1; unclear D gene. Trimming shortened V by 3 bases and J by 4 bases, and 9 bases separated the two germline ends. This CDR3 is built from 12 residues. Germline V gene sequence: CDR1 DFQATT, CDR2 SNEGSKA (reference sequence). CDR3 protein: CSASGMSTEAFF. DNA of the CDR3: TGCAGTGCTAGCGGGATGAGCACTGAAGCTTTCTTT.

This clonotype occurred a few times. The chain has TRBV29-1 and TRBJ2-1, with D perhaps matching TRBD1 (5 bases). The CDR3 has 14 residues. Deletions cut 4 bases from V and 1 base from J, with 11 bases between. The V gene's germline CDR1 is SQVTM and CDR2 ANQGSEA. The CDR3 DNA reads as TGCAGCGTTGGGTCAAAGGGGTCCTACAATGAGCAGTTCTTC. This encodes CSVGSKGSYNEQFF.

This chain links TRBV6-2 or TRBV6-3 with TRBJ2-3, with TRBD2 identical over 14 bases. The CDR3 contains 16 residues. CDR1 is MNHEY, CDR2 SVGEGT, per germline. The J segment lost 4 bases and the V segment lost 5 bases, leaving 5 bases of the junction unmatched. CDR3 residues: CASSLGTSGSADTQYF. CDR3 nucleotides: TGTGCCAGCAGTCTGGGGACTAGCGGGAGCGCAGATACGCAGTATTTT.

This clonotype was recorded many times. The chain links TRBV6-1 to TRBJ2-3; no firm D call. The V and J ends lost 4 bases and 0 bases respectively, with 8 bases between them. The CDR3 spans 14 residues. Germline V CDR1 and CDR2: MNHNS, SASEGT. The CDR3 DNA is TGTGCCAGCAGTGGACCACTGAGCACAGATACGCAGTATTTT. It codes for CASSGPLSTDTQYF.

This clonotype was recorded a few times. The genes are TRBV7-7 and TRBJ2-3, with D perhaps matching TRBD1 (6 bases). This CDR3 has 14 residues. Germline CDR1 reads SSHAT; CDR2 reads FNYEAQ (reference sequence). Trimming took off 5 bases at V and 3 bases at J, with 12 bases between the two ends. The CDR3 sequence: CASSQGIGTDTQYF. The CDR3 DNA sequence: TGTGCCAGCAGCCAGGGGATTGGGACAGATACGCAGTATTTT.

This clonotype was seen more than once but under ten times. The chain joins TRBV11-3 to TRBJ2-2; 9 nucleotides match TRBD2. Per germline, CDR1 SGHNT and CDR2 YENEEA. There are 17 residues in the CDR3. Unmatched junction bases numbered 8, after V lost 1 base and J lost 5 bases. The CDR3 is CASSLGVSGSVTGELFF. In DNA form, the CDR3 reads TGTGCCAGCAGCTTAGGCGTTAGCGGGAGTGTGACCGGGGAGCTGTTTTTT.

This clonotype was detected only a few times. The CDR3 nucleotides read TGCGCCAGCAGCTTGACGACAGGGGAAGGTTCACCCCTCCACTTT. Its translation: CASSLTTGEGSPLHF. The chain has TRBV5-1 and TRBJ1-6; 8 bases are shared with TRBD1. Per germline, CDR1 SGHRS and CDR2 YFSETQ. After removal of 1 base from V and 9 bases from J, the junction contained 6 bases not matched to a gene. This CDR3 spans 15 amino acids. Variable domain in full (rest from reference TRBV5-1 and TRBJ1-6): KAGVTQTPRYLIKTRGQQVTLSCSPISGHRSVSWYQQTPGQGLQFLFEYFSETQRNKGNFPGRFSGRQFSNSRSEMNVSTLELGDSALYLCASSLTTGEGSPLHFGNGTRLTVT.

This clonotype was detected only a few times. V and J are TRBV2 and TRBJ2-3, with unresolved D. CDR3 length: 13 residues. Germline loops: CDR1 SNHLY, CDR2 FYNNEI. V was pared by 6 bases and J by 2 bases, with 9 bases between. As DNA, the CDR3 is TGTGCCAGCAGGAGCTCTGCCACAGATACGCAGTATTTT. Translating it yields CASRSSATDTQYF.

In this sample, this clonotype turned up a few times. V is TRBV11-2 and J is TRBJ1-1; D is perhaps TRBD1 (5 bases). Per germline, CDR1 SGHAT and CDR2 FQNNGV. This CDR3 is 12 amino acids long. Trimming cost V 3 bases and J 7 bases, with 9 bases left between them. CDR3 coding DNA: TGTGCCAGCAGCTTTCGGGGGGTTGAAGCTTTCTTT. Amino acids: CASSFRGVEAFF.

This clonotype turned up a few times. The chain's CDR3 is CAWSVGGTTDTQYF. The CDR3 DNA reads TGTGCCTGGAGTGTTGGGGGGACCACAGATACGCAGTATTTT. V and J are TRBV30 and TRBJ2-3, with D possibly TRBD2 on 6 matching bases. Germline loops: CDR1 GTSNPN, CDR2 SVGIG (reference sequence). The germline V and J ends were trimmed by 0 bases and 2 bases, with 9 bases remaining between them. The CDR3 runs to 14 residues.

This clonotype was observed a handful of times. This chain joins TRBV7-9 and TRBJ1-1, with a tentative D call TRBD1 (6 bases). Germline V gives CDR1 SEHNR, CDR2 FQNEAQ (reference sequence). The CDR3 has 13 amino acids. V was trimmed by 5 bases and J by 5 bases, leaving 12 bases between them. The CDR3 is CASSATGLTEAFF. CDR3 sequence (DNA): TGTGCCAGCAGCGCAACAGGGTTGACTGAAGCTTTCTTT.

This clonotype was seen at least ten times. The V call is TRBV7-2, the J call TRBJ2-1; perhaps TRBD1 as D (5 bases). V dropped 5 bases and J dropped 8 bases, with 13 bases sitting between them. The CDR3 contains 13 residues. Germline V gene data show CDR1 as SGHTA and CDR2 as FQGNSA. The CDR3 loop reads CASSLPGYDEQFF. CDR3 coding DNA: TGTGCCAGCAGCCTCCCAGGGTACGATGAGCAGTTCTTC.

This clonotype was seen repeatedly, ten times or more. V and J are TRBV29-1 and TRBJ1-1; 8 bases align to TRBD1. The V segment lost 0 bases and the J segment 10 bases; nucleotides outside the gene matches: 10. The CDR3 is made up of 14 amino acids. Germline CDR1 SQVTM, CDR2 ANQGSEA. In DNA form, the CDR3 reads TGCAGCGTTGAAGATCGAGGCAGGGGGCCTGGAGCTTTCTTT. Its translation: CSVEDRGRGPGAFF.

V is TRBV7-9 and J is TRBJ2-7; 9 bases align to TRBD1. This CDR3 has 15 residues. V was pared by 5 bases and J by 5 bases, with 10 bases of the junction left unmatched. Germline lookup yields CDR1 SEHNR and CDR2 FQNEAQ (reference sequence). The CDR3 here is CASSNSGTGTDEQYF. CDR3 DNA sequence: TGTGCCAGCAGCAACTCCGGGACAGGGACGGACGAGCAGTACTTC.

This sequence joins TRBV11-2 and TRBJ2-1; 7 bases are shared with TRBD2. The trim removed 2 bases at V and 4 bases at J, leaving 8 bases unmatched. Germline loops: CDR1 SGHAT, CDR2 FQNNGV. The CDR3 runs to 16 residues. The CDR3 protein is CASSLRWAGAYNEQFF. DNA of the CDR3: TGTGCCAGCAGCTTAAGGTGGGCGGGAGCTTACAATGAGCAGTTCTTC.

This clonotype was observed once. A much larger clone lies a single base off, so this may be a read error. The chain is built from TRBV20-1 and TRBJ2-2, with 8 nucleotides matching TRBD1. CDR3 length equals 14 residues. Germline V gene data show CDR1 as DFQATT and CDR2 as SNEGSKA (reference sequence). The V and J ends lost 3 bases and 0 bases, in that order; junction bases with no gene match: 0. The CDR3 loop is CSARDRANTGELFF. CDR3 DNA sequence: TGCAGTGCTAGGGACAGGGCGAACACCGGGGAGCTGTTTTTT.

This clonotype has only a few counts. This chain joins TRBV12-3 or TRBV12-4 and TRBJ1-3; D is perhaps TRBD1 (6 bases). Trimming cost V 4 bases and J 4 bases, with 14 bases left between them. The CDR3 totals 15 residues. Here the CDR3 reads CASSWYGGAGNTIYF. CDR3 nucleotides: TGTGCCAGCAGTTGGTATGGGGGGGCCGGAAACACCATATATTTT.

This clonotype was recorded many times. The chain links TRBV27 to TRBJ1-1; D uncertain. CDR3 length: 14 residues. Between the trimmed V and J ends, which lost 5 bases and 4 bases, there was a span of 14 bases. CDR1 and CDR2 (germline): MNHEY, SMNVEV (reference sequence). CDR3 sequence (DNA): TGTGCCAGCAGTCGGCGTCCCGGGGTCACTGAAGCTTTCTTT. Its translation: CASSRRPGVTEAFF.

This clonotype was found a few times. This chain links TRBV20-1 with TRBJ1-1; no definite D call. The CDR3 sequence is 15 residues long. V dropped 6 bases and J dropped 0 bases, with 17 bases sitting between them. The germline CDR1 and CDR2 sequences are DFQATT and SNEGSKA (reference sequence). CDR3 in amino acids: CSAKTDGGLNTEAFF. The CDR3 bases are TGCAGTGCAAAAACGGACGGAGGATTGAACACTGAAGCTTTCTTT.